This T cell receptor beta chain was recovered during a study of T cell responses to AZD1222 COVID-19 vaccine. As for the study in general: Second-dose recipients at about 4 or about 12 weeks were treated as one pooled group.

General study results and limits: Only 5 or 6 AZD1222 recipients tested seropositive at baseline. The sample set comprised mostly white British donors with more females, and clonal diversity was possibly underestimated.

The data were produced by immunoSEQ multiplex PCR, yet TCRdb's version contains in-frame clones alone and is incomplete. The top ten clones hold under 50% of a sample with approximately 100,000 clones, 90% to 95% of them seen once. This clone has only one observation. No antigen is known for it. V dropped 2 bases and J dropped 0 bases, with 5 bases sitting between them. CDR1 is MDHEN, CDR2 SYDVKM, per germline. The CDR3 consists of 15 residues. The chain has TRBV28 and TRBJ2-6, with unresolved D. The material was peripheral blood, obtained on day 0 of AZD1222 vaccination. The sequence derives from an adult in good health. DNA for the CDR3: TGTGCCAGCAGTTTACGGAACTCTGGGGCCAACGTCCTGACTTTC. This translates into CASSLRNSGANVLTF. The variable domain in full, completed from reference TRBV28 and TRBJ2-6, reads DVKVTQSSRYLVKRTGEKVFLECVQDMDHENMFWYRQDPGLGLRLIYFSYDVKMKEKGDIPEGYSVSREKKERFSLILESASTNQTSMYLCASSLRNSGANVLTFGAGSRLTVL.